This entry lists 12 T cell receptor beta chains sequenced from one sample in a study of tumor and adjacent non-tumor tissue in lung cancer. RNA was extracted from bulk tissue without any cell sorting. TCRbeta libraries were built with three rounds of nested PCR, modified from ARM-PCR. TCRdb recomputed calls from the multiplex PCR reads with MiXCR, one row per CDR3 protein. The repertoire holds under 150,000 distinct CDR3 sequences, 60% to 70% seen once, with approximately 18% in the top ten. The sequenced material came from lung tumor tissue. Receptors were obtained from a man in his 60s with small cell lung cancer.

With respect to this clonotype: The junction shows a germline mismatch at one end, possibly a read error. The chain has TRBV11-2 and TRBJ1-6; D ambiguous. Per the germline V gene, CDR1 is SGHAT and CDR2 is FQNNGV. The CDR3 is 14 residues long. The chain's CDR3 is CTSGSHTGGSPLHF. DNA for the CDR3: TGTACCAGCGGCTCCCACACGGGAGGATCACCCCTCCACTTT.

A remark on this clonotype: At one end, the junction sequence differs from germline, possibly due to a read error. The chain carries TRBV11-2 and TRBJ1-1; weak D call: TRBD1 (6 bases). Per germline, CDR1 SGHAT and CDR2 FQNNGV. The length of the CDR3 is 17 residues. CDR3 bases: TGTGCCGGCAGCTCAAGGCAGGGGCCAAGGATAAACACTGAAACTTTCTTT. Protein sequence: CAGSSRQGPRINTETFF.

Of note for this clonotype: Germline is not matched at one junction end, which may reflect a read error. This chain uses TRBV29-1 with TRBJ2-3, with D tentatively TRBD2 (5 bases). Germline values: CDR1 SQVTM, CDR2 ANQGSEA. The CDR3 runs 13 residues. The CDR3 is CSVDAAVTDTRYF. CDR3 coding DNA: TGTAGCGTTGATGCCGCGGTCACAGATACGCGGTATTTT.

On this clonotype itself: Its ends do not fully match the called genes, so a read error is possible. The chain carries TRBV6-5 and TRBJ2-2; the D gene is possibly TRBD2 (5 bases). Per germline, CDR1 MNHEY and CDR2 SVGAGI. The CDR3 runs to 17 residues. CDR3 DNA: TGTGCTAGCAGTTACTCGACCCGATTAGCTAATACCGGGGAGCTGTTTTTC. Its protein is CASSYSTRLANTGELFF.

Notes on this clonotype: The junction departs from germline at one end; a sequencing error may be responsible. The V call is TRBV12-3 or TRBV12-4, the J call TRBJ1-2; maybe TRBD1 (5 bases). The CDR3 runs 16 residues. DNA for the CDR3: TGTGCCAGCAGGGAAAGAGGGGACCCAGCCCTCTATGGCTACACATTC. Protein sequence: CASRERGDPALYGYTF.

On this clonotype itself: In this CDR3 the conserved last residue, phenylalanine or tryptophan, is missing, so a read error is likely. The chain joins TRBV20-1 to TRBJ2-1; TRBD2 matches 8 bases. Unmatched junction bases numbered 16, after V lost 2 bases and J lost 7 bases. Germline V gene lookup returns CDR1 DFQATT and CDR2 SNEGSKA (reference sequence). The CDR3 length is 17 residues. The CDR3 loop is CSARPTLREGRSNEQFL. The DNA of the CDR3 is TGCAGTGCTAGACCCACCCTCCGGGAGGGCCGCAGTAATGAGCAGTTCTTA.

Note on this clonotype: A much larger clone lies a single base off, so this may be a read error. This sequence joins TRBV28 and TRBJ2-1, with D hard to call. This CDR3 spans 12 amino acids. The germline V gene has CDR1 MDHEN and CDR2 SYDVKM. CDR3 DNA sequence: TGTTCCAGCAGTTCGAGCTACAATGAGCAGTTCTTC. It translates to CSSSSSYNEQFF. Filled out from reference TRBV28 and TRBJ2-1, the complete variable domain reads DVKVTQSSRYLVKRTGEKVFLECVQDMDHENMFWYRQDPGLGLRLIYFSYDVKMKEKGDIPEGYSVSREKKERFSLILESASTNQTSMYLCSSSSSYNEQFFGPGTRLTVL.

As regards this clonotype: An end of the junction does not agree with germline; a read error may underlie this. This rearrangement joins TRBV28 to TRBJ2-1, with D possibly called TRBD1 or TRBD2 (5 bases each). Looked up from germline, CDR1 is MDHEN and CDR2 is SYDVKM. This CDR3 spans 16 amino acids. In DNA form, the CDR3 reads TGTGCCAGCAGTTTCTTGGGGACCCATCGAAGCAATGAACAGTTCTTC. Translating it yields CASSFLGTHRSNEQFF. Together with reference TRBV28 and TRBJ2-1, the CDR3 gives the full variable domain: DVKVTQSSRYLVKRTGEKVFLECVQDMDHENMFWYRQDPGLGLRLIYFSYDVKMKEKGDIPEGYSVSREKKERFSLILESASTNQTSMYLCASSFLGTHRSNEQFFGPGTRLTVL.

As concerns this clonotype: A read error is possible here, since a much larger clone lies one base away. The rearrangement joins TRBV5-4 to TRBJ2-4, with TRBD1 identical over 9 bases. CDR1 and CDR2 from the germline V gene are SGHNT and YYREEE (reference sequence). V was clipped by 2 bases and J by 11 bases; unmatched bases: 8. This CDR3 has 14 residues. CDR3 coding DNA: TGTGCCAGCAGCTTACAGGGGGCGCGCGGCTTTCAGTACTTC. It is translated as CASSLQGARGFQYF.

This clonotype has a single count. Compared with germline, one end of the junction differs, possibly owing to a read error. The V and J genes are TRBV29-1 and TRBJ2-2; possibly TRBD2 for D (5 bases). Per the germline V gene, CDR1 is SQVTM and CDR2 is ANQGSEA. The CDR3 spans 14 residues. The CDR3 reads CSVSGGGNTGELLF. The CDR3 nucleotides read TGCAGCGTCTCGGGTGGTGGGAATACCGGGGAGCTGCTTTTT.

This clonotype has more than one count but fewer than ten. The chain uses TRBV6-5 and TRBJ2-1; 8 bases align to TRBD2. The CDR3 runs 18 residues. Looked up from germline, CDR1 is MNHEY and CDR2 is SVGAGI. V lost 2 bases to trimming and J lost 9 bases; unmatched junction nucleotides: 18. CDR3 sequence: CASSYGGRQGPLLREQFF. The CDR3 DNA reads TGTGCCAGCAGTTACGGCGGGAGGCAGGGCCCGCTTCTTCGTGAGCAGTTCTTC.

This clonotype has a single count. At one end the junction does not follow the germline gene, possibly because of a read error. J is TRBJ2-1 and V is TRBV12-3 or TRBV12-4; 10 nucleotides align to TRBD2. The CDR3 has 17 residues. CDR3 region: CANSLAGGRTGNNVQFF. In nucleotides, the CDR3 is TGTGCCAACAGTTTAGCGGGGGGCCGGACTGGAAACAATGTGCAGTTCTTC.